This TCR beta chain originates from a study of chemoradiotherapy in HPV16-positive cancers. Repeated repertoire sampling spanned the course of chemoradiotherapy. Overall study findings and caveats: Candidate HPV-specific clones and E7-related TCR motifs grew in tumor during treatment.

This clone was observed a single time. Its antigen remains unidentified. This CDR3 comprises 15 residues. Per germline, CDR1 SGHAT and CDR2 FQNNGV. V was clipped by 5 bases and J by 8 bases, with 18 bases between them. Assay: immunoSEQ multiplex PCR; the TCRdb copy retains only in-frame clones and omits some. This table holds roughly 30,000 clones, around 92% found once. The gene calls are TRBV11-2 and TRBJ1-4; D possibly corresponds to TRBD1 (6 bases). This clonotype was obtained from a human donor with HPV-associated anogenital cancer. Here the sequenced sample was blood, taken from a patient who underwent chemoradiotherapy. The CDR3 sequence is CASSPRLGGGEKLFF. CDR3 nucleotide sequence: TGTGCCAGCAGCCCGAGGTTGGGAGGGGGGGAAAAACTGTTTTTT.